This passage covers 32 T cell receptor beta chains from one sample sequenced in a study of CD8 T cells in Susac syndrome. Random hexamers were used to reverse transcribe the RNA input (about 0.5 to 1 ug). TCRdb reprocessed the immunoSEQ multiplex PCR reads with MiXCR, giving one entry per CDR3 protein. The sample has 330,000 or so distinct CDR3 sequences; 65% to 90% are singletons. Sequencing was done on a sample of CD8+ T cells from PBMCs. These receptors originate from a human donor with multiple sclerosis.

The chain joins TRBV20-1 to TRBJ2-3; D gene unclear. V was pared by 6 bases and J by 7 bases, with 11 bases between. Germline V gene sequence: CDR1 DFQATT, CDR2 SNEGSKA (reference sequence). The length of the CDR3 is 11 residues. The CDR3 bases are TGCAGTGCCACCAGACGGTATACGCAGTATTTT. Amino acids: CSATRRYTQYF.

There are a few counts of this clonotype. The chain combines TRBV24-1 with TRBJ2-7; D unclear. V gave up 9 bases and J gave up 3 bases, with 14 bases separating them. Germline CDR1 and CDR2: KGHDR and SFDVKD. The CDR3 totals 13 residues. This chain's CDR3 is CATGHSHFYEQYF. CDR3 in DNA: TGTGCCACCGGTCACAGCCATTTCTACGAGCAGTACTTC.

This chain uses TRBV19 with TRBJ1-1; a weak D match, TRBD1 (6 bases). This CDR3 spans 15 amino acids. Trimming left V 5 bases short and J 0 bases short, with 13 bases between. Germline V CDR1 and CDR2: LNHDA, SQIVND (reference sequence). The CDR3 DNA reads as TGTGCCAGTAGTCTCGGGGGCCGCTTGAACACTGAAGCTTTCTTT. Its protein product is CASSLGGRLNTEAFF.

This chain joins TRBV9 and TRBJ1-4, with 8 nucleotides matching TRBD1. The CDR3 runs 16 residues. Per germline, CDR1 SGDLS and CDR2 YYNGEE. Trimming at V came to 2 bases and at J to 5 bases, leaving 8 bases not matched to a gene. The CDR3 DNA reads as TGTGCCAGCAGCGTGGGGACGACAGGGGAGAATGAAAAACTGTTTTTT. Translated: CASSVGTTGENEKLFF.

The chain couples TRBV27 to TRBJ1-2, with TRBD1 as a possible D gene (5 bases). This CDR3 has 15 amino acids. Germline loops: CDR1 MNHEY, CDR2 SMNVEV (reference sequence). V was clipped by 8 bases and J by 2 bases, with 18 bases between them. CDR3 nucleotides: TGTGCCAGCCTTCCGGGGTCCTGGACAAACTATGGCTACACCTTC. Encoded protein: CASLPGSWTNYGYTF.

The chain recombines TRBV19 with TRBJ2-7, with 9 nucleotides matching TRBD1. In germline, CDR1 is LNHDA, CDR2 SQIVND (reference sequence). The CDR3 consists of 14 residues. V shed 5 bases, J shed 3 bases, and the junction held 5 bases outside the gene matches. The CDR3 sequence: CASSRDRDDYEQYF. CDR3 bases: TGTGCCAGTAGTCGGGACAGGGATGACTACGAGCAGTACTTC.

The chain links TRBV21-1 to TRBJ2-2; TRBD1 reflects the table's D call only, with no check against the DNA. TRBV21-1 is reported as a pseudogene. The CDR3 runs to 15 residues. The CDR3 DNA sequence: TGTGCCAGTTCGCGAGCCCGACAGGGAACCGGGGAGCTGTTTTTT. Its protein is CASSRARQGTGELFF.

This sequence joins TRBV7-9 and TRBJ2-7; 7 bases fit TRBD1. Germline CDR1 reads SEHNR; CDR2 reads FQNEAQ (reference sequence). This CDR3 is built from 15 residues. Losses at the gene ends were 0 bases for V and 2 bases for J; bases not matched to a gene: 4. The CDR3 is CASSLAQGDPYEQYF. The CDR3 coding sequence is TGTGCCAGCAGCTTAGCGCAGGGGGACCCCTACGAGCAGTACTTC.

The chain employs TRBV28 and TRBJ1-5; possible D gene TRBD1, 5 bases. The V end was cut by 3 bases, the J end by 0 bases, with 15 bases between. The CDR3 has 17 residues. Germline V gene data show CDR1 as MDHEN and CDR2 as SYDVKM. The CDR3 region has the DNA TGTGCCAGCAGTTTGGGGACGGAAACATATAGCAATCAGCCCCAGCATTTT. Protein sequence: CASSLGTETYSNQPQHF.

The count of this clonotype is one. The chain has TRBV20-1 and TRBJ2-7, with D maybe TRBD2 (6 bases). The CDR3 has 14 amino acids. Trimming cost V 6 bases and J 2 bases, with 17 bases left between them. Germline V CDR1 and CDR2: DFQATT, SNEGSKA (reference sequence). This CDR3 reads CSALVGDSTYEQYF. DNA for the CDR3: TGCAGTGCCCTGGTGGGGGACTCTACCTACGAGCAGTACTTC.

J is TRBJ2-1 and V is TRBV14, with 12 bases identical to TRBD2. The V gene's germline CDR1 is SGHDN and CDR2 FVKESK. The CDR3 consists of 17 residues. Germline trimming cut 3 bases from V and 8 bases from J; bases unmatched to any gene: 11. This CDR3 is CASSHPKLAGGLDEQFF. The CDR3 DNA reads TGTGCCAGCAGCCACCCAAAACTAGCGGGAGGTCTGGATGAGCAGTTCTTC.

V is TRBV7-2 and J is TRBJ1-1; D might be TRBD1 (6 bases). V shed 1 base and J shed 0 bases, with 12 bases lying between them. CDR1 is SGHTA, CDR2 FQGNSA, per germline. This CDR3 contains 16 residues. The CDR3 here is CASSLGYGGLNTEAFF. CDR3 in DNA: TGTGCCAGCAGCTTAGGTTACGGGGGGCTGAACACTGAAGCTTTCTTT.

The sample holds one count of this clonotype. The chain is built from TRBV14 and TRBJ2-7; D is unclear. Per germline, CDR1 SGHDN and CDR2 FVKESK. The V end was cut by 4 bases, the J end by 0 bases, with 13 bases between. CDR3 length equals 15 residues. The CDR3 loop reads CASSPRSIFSYEQYF. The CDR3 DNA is TGTGCCAGCAGCCCGCGGTCAATCTTCTCCTACGAGCAGTACTTC.

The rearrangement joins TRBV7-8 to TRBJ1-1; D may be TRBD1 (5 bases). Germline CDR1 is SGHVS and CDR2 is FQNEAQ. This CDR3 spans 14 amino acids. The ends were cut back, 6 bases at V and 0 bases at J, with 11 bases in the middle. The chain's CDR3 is CASSTGAMNTEAFF. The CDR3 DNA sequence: TGTGCCAGCAGTACCGGGGCCATGAACACTGAAGCTTTCTTT. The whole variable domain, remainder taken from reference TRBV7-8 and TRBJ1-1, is GAGVSQSPRYKVAKRGQDVALRCDPISGHVSLFWYQQALGQGPEFLTYFQNEAQLDKSGLPSDRFFAERPEGSVSTLKIQRTQQEDSAVYLCASSTGAMNTEAFFGQGTRLTVV.

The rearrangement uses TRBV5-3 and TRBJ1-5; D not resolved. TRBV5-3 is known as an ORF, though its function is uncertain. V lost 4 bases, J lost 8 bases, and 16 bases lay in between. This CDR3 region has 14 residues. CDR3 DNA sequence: TGTGCCAGAAGCGGAGGCGCGAAAAAGAAGCCCCAGCATTTT. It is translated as CARSGGAKKKPQHF.

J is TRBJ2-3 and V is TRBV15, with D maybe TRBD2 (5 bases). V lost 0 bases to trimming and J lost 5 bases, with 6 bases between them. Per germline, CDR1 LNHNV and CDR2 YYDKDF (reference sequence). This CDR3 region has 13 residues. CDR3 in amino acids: CATSRDRGDTQYF. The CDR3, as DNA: TGTGCCACCAGCAGAGATCGGGGAGATACGCAGTATTTT.

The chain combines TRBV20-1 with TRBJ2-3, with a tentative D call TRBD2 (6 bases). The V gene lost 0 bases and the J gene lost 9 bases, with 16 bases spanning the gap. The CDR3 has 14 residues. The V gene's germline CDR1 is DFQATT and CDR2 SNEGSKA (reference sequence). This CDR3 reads CSARDRSGHKTQYF. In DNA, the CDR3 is TGCAGTGCTAGAGATAGAAGCGGGCACAAGACGCAGTATTTT.

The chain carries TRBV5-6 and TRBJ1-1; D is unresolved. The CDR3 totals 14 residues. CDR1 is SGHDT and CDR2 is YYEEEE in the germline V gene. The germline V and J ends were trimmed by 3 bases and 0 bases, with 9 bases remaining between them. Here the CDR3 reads CASSSRPMNTEAFF. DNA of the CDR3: TGTGCCAGCAGCTCGAGACCGATGAACACTGAAGCTTTCTTT.

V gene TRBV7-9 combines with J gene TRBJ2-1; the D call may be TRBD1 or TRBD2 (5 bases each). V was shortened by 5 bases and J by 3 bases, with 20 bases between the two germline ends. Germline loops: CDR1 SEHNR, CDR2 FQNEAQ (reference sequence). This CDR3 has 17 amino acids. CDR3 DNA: TGTGCCAGCAGCGGGGACCCCGGGACCAGATTCTACAATGAGCAGTTCTTC. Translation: CASSGDPGTRFYNEQFF.

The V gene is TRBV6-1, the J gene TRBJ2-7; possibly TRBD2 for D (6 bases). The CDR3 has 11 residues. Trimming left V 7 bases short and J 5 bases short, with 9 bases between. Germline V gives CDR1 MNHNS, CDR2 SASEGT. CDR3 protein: CASKGLDEQYF. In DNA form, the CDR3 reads TGTGCCAGCAAGGGACTCGACGAGCAGTACTTC.

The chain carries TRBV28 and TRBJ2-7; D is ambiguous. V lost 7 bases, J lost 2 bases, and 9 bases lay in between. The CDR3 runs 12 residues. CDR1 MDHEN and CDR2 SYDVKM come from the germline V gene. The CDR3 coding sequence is TGTGCCAGCACCCCGAGAACCTACGAGCAGTACTTC. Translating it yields CASTPRTYEQYF.

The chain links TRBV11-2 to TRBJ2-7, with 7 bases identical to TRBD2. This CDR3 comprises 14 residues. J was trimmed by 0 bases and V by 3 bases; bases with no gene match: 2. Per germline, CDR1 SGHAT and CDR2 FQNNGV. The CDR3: CASSFGGVSYEQYF. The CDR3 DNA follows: TGTGCCAGCAGCTTTGGGGGGGTCTCCTACGAGCAGTACTTC.

CDR3 nucleotide sequence: TGTGCCAGTAGTATAACAGGGCTTCCTGCGTCCTACGAGCAGTACTTC. This gives the protein CASSITGLPASYEQYF. The chain is built from TRBV19 and TRBJ2-7; weak D call: TRBD1 (6 bases). Germline V gives CDR1 LNHDA, CDR2 SQIVND (reference sequence). This CDR3 has 16 amino acids. V was pared by 2 bases and J by 1 base, with 15 bases between. Variable domain in full (rest from reference TRBV19 and TRBJ2-7): DGGITQSPKYLFRKEGQNVTLSCEQNLNHDAMYWYRQDPGQGLRLIYYSQIVNDFQKGDIAEGYSVSREKKESFPLTVTSAQKNPTAFYLCASSITGLPASYEQYFGPGTRLTVT.

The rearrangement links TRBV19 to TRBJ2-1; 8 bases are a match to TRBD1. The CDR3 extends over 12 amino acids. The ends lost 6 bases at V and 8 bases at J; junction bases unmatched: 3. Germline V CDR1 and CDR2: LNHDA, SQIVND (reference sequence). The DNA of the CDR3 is TGTGCCAGTAGCGACAGGGGCTATGAGCAGTTCTTC. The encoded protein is CASSDRGYEQFF.

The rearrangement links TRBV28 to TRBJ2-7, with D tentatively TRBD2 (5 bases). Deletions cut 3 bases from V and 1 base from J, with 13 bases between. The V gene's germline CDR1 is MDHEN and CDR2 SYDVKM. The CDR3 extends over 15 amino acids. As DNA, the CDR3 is TGTGCCAGCAGTTTTTCAGCCGAGGGTTCCTACGAGCAGTACTTC. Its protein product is CASSFSAEGSYEQYF. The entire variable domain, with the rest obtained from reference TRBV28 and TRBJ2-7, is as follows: DVKVTQSSRYLVKRTGEKVFLECVQDMDHENMFWYRQDPGLGLRLIYFSYDVKMKEKGDIPEGYSVSREKKERFSLILESASTNQTSMYLCASSFSAEGSYEQYFGPGTRLTVT.

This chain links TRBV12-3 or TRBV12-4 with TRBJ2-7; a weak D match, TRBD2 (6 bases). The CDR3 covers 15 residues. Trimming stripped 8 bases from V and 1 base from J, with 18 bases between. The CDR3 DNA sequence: TGTGCCAGCCGGGCGGACGGGAGCCTTTCCTACGAGCAGTACTTC. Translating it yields CASRADGSLSYEQYF.

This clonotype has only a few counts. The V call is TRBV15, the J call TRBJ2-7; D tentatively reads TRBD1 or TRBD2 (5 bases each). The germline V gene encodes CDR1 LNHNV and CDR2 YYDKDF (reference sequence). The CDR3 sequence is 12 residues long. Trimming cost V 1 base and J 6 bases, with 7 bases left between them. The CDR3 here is CATSRAGPEQYF. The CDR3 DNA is TGTGCCACCAGCAGAGCGGGACCCGAGCAGTACTTC.

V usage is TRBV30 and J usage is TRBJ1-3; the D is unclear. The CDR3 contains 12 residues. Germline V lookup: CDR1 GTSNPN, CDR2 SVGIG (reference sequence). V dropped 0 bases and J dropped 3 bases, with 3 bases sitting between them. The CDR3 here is CAWSVLGNTIYF. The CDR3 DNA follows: TGTGCCTGGAGTGTACTTGGAAACACCATATATTTT. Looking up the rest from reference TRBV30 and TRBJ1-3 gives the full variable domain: SQTIHQWPATLVQPVGSPLSLECTVEGTSNPNLYWYRQAAGRGLQLLFYSVGIGQISSEVPQNLSASRPQDRQFILSSKKLLLSDSGFYLCAWSVLGNTIYFGEGSWLTVV.

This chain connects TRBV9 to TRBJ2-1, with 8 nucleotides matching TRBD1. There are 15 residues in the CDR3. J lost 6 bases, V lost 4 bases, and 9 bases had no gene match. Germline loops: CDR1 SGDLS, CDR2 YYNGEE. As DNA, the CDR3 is TGTGCCAGCAGCTTCCTGGGGACAGGAGTCAATGAGCAGTTCTTC. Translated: CASSFLGTGVNEQFF.

The DNA of the CDR3 is TGTGCCAGTAGCGGACTAGCCGGGGAGCTGTTTTTT. Translating gives CASSGLAGELFF. The rearrangement uses TRBV19 and TRBJ2-2; 7 nucleotides match TRBD2. The CDR3 has 12 residues. J was trimmed by 6 bases and V by 6 bases; bases with no gene match: 1. CDR1 is LNHDA, CDR2 SQIVND, per germline (reference sequence).

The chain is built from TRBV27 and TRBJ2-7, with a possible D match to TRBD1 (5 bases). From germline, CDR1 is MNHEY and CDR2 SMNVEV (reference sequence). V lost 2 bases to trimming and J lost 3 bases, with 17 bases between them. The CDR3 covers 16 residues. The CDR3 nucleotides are TGTGCCAGCAGTTTAAGTGGGGCAGGGTTACTCTACGAGCAGTACTTC. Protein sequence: CASSLSGAGLLYEQYF.

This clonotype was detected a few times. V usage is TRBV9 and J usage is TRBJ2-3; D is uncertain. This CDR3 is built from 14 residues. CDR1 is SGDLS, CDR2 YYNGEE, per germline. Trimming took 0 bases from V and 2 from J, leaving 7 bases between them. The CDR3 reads CASSVAGVTDTQYF. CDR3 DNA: TGTGCCAGCAGCGTAGCGGGCGTCACAGATACGCAGTATTTT. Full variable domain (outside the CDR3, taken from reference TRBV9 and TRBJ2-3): DSGVTQTPKHLITATGQRVTLRCSPRSGDLSVYWYQQSLDQGLQFLIQYYNGEERAKGNILERFSAQQFPDLHSELNLSSLELGDSALYFCASSVAGVTDTQYFGPGTRLTVL.